These 28 T cell receptor beta chains originate from one sample sequenced in a study of T cell responses to AZD1222 COVID-19 vaccine. The repertoire was sequenced with immunoSEQ multiplex PCR; TCRdb's copy has only in-frame clones and lacks some. The data contain approximately 170,000 clones, approximately 93% of them singletons. The sequencing used peripheral blood, collected on day 0 of AZD1222 vaccination. The receptor set was obtained from an adult in good health.

The chain combines TRBV5-1 with TRBJ2-1; 8 bases line up with TRBD2. V was pared by 4 bases and J by 5 bases, with 8 bases of the junction left unmatched. This CDR3 comprises 15 residues. Germline V gene data show CDR1 as SGHRS and CDR2 as YFSETQ. For the CDR3, the DNA is TGCGCCAGCAGCGGACCCACTAGCGGCCACAATGAGCAGTTCTTC. Its protein product is CASSGPTSGHNEQFF.

The genes are TRBV6-5 and TRBJ2-5; D tentatively fits TRBD1 or TRBD2 (5 bases each). Trimming shortened V by 4 bases and J by 7 bases, and 19 bases separated the two germline ends. Germline values: CDR1 MNHEY, CDR2 SVGAGI. This CDR3 spans 15 amino acids. CDR3 amino acids: CASSFTRDPDGTQYF. The CDR3 region has the DNA TGTGCCAGCAGTTTTACAAGGGACCCAGATGGGACCCAGTACTTC.

V and J are TRBV11-2 and TRBJ2-7; 11 bases map to TRBD2. Germline V gives CDR1 SGHAT, CDR2 FQNNGV. V lost 3 bases to trimming and J lost 6 bases; unmatched junction nucleotides: 7. CDR3 length: 15 residues. For the CDR3, the DNA is TGTGCCAGCAGCTTGACTAGCGGGAATACCGTCGAGCAGTACTTC. Amino acid sequence: CASSLTSGNTVEQYF.

The chain carries TRBV2 and TRBJ2-7; tentatively, D is TRBD1 (6 bases). CDR3 length equals 12 residues. Trimming took off 5 bases at V and 11 bases at J, with 16 bases between the two ends. In germline, CDR1 is SNHLY, CDR2 FYNNEI. The CDR3 here is CASSPLGQPEYF. The CDR3 DNA reads TGTGCCAGCAGTCCTCTTGGACAGCCGGAGTACTTC.

V and J are TRBV11-3 and TRBJ2-5; TRBD1 agrees at 9 bases. Trimming removed 5 bases from V and 3 bases from J; junction bases left unmatched: 4. The CDR3 spans 14 residues. Germline CDR1 SGHNT, CDR2 YENEEA. The CDR3 nucleotides are TGTGCCAGCAGCCCGAGGGACAGGGAAGAGACCCAGTACTTC. It codes for CASSPRDREETQYF.

This chain joins TRBV9 and TRBJ2-1, with 7 bases lining up with TRBD2. The V gene's germline CDR1 is SGDLS and CDR2 YYNGEE. J lost 4 bases, V lost 7 bases, and 8 bases had no gene match. This CDR3 is 14 amino acids long. The CDR3 DNA sequence: TGTGCCAGCTGTGTTGGCGGGGGATACAATGAGCAGTTCTTC. It is translated as CASCVGGGYNEQFF.

V and J are TRBV27 and TRBJ1-4, with D unresolved. Germline V CDR1 and CDR2: MNHEY, SMNVEV (reference sequence). Trimming stripped 4 bases from V and 8 bases from J, with 14 bases between. The CDR3 is made up of 14 amino acids. CDR3 region: CASSSRGLGEKLFF. Written as DNA, the CDR3 is TGTGCCAGCAGTTCGCGAGGGCTAGGGGAAAAACTGTTTTTT.

The gene calls are TRBV30 and TRBJ1-2; TRBD1 matches 10 bases. This CDR3 comprises 17 residues. V trimming: 0 bases; J trimming: 0 bases; junction bases outside the gene matches: 7. The germline CDR1 and CDR2 sequences are GTSNPN and SVGIG (reference sequence). CDR3 region: CAWSVGDRGSTNYGYTF. In DNA, the CDR3 is TGTGCCTGGAGTGTTGGGGACAGGGGCTCCACTAACTATGGCTACACCTTC. The full variable domain, its missing parts supplied by reference TRBV30 and TRBJ1-2, is SQTIHQWPATLVQPVGSPLSLECTVEGTSNPNLYWYRQAAGRGLQLLFYSVGIGQISSEVPQNLSASRPQDRQFILSSKKLLLSDSGFYLCAWSVGDRGSTNYGYTFGSGTRLTVV.

The rearrangement links TRBV29-1 to TRBJ2-7; D may correspond to TRBD1 or TRBD2 (5 bases each). The V gene lost 7 bases and the J gene lost 4 bases, with 11 bases spanning the gap. This CDR3 has 11 residues. Germline-derived CDR1 and CDR2 are SQVTM and ANQGSEA. CDR3 nucleotide sequence: TGCAGCGCCTCCGAGGGGTACGAGCAGTACTTC. This gives the protein CSASEGYEQYF.

The J gene is TRBJ2-1, the V gene TRBV5-1; maybe TRBD2 (5 bases). Germline V gene data show CDR1 as SGHRS and CDR2 as YFSETQ. The CDR3 consists of 15 residues. Trimming left V 4 bases short and J 0 bases short, with 11 bases between. CDR3 residues: CASSHGLISYNEQFF. The CDR3 DNA reads TGCGCCAGCAGCCATGGACTGATCTCCTACAATGAGCAGTTCTTC. Full variable domain (remainder filled in from reference TRBV5-1 and TRBJ2-1): KAGVTQTPRYLIKTRGQQVTLSCSPISGHRSVSWYQQTPGQGLQFLFEYFSETQRNKGNFPGRFSGRQFSNSRSEMNVSTLELGDSALYLCASSHGLISYNEQFFGPGTRLTVL.

The chain links TRBV2 to TRBJ1-1; D remains ambiguous. Germline V CDR1 and CDR2: SNHLY, FYNNEI. The V end was cut by 4 bases, the J end by 0 bases, with 6 bases between. The CDR3 runs 13 residues. The CDR3 DNA follows: TGTGCCAGCAGTGGGCAATTGAACACTGAAGCTTTCTTT. This sequence encodes CASSGQLNTEAFF.

This clone came up once. The chain is built from TRBV7-6 and TRBJ2-7; 11 bases match TRBD2. Germline V lookup: CDR1 SGHVS, CDR2 FNYEAQ. The CDR3 has 15 amino acids. Germline trimming cut 1 base from V and 5 bases from J; bases unmatched to any gene: 4. The CDR3 nucleotides are TGTGCCAGCAGCTTAGTAGCGGGAGGGCATAACGAGCAGTACTTC. Residues: CASSLVAGGHNEQYF.

The rearrangement links TRBV30 to TRBJ2-7; 8 positions match TRBD2. Trimming removed 1 base from V and 4 bases from J; junction bases left unmatched: 0. The germline gives CDR1 GTSNPN, CDR2 SVGIG (reference sequence). The CDR3 is 12 residues long. The CDR3 reads CAWSAGGYEQYF. CDR3 bases: TGTGCCTGGAGTGCGGGGGGGTACGAGCAGTACTTC.

The chain employs TRBV19 and TRBJ2-1; 10 nucleotides line up with TRBD2. V trimming: 6 bases; J trimming: 2 bases; junction bases outside the gene matches: 4. Germline assignment: CDR1 LNHDA and CDR2 SQIVND (reference sequence). This CDR3 region has 15 residues. CDR3: CASRNSGGTYNEQFF. The CDR3 bases are TGTGCCAGTAGGAATAGCGGGGGGACCTACAATGAGCAGTTCTTC.

The genes are TRBV4-2 and TRBJ2-3; 11 bases are a match to TRBD2. Trimming cost V 2 bases and J 2 bases; bases outside gene matches: 6. This CDR3 is 17 amino acids long. Germline CDR1 LGHNA, CDR2 YNFKEQ. The CDR3 coding sequence is TGTGCCAGCAGCCAACCTAGCGGGAGGACCTACACAGATACGCAGTATTTT. The encoded protein is CASSQPSGRTYTDTQYF.

The chain is built from TRBV3-1 (or the pseudogene TRBV3-2) and TRBJ2-7; TRBD2 agrees at 9 bases. CDR3 length: 14 residues. The trim removed 8 bases at V and 4 bases at J, leaving 9 bases unmatched. Germline CDR1 and CDR2: LGHDT and YNNKEL (reference sequence). The CDR3, as DNA: TGTGCCAGCCAAGCGGGGGGCGGGAAGTACGAGCAGTACTTC. Encoded protein: CASQAGGGKYEQYF.

This clone is a singleton in its sample. V is TRBV11-1 and J is TRBJ2-2; D is perhaps TRBD1 (6 bases). V gave up 5 bases and J gave up 5 bases, with 9 bases separating them. The CDR3 runs 13 residues. Germline loops: CDR1 SGHAT, CDR2 FQDESV (reference sequence). The CDR3 sequence: CASSQGWTGELFF. In DNA form, the CDR3 reads TGTGCCAGCAGCCAGGGGTGGACCGGGGAGCTGTTTTTT.

The chain couples TRBV19 to TRBJ2-1; TRBD2 aligns across 14 bases. Germline CDR1 LNHDA, CDR2 SQIVND (reference sequence). CDR3 length: 17 amino acids. J gave up 6 bases and V 0 bases, and 4 bases lay outside the gene matches. In DNA form, the CDR3 reads TGTGCCAGTAGTATAGATCCGGGACTAGCGGGAGCCAATGAGCAGTTCTTC. This sequence encodes CASSIDPGLAGANEQFF.

V is TRBV20-1 and J is TRBJ1-2; D is perhaps TRBD1 (6 bases). Germline-derived CDR1 and CDR2 are DFQATT and SNEGSKA (reference sequence). This CDR3 region has 11 residues. Trimming removed 5 bases from V and 4 bases from J, with 8 bases in between. CDR3 in DNA: TGCAGTGCTGGACAGTCCTATGGCTACACCTTC. It is translated as CSAGQSYGYTF.

This sequence joins TRBV19 and TRBJ2-2, with a weak D call TRBD2 (6 bases). CDR1 LNHDA and CDR2 SQIVND come from the germline V gene (reference sequence). Trimming removed 7 bases at V and 5 bases at J, with 14 bases between. The CDR3 is made up of 14 amino acids. The CDR3 is CASNPAGRTGELFF. CDR3 sequence (DNA): TGTGCCAGTAACCCGGCTGGGAGGACCGGGGAGCTGTTTTTT.

CDR3 loop: CASGGGARTGELFF. The DNA for the CDR3 is TGTGCCAGCGGCGGGGGGGCGCGGACCGGGGAGCTGTTTTTT. This chain uses TRBV2 with TRBJ2-2, with 9 positions matching TRBD2. The CDR3 spans 14 residues. Germline CDR1 and CDR2: SNHLY and FYNNEI. V dropped 8 bases and J dropped 5; count of bases not matched to a gene: 6.

The chain has TRBV5-1 and TRBJ2-1, with D unresolved. From germline, CDR1 is SGHRS and CDR2 YFSETQ. Deletions cut 7 bases from V and 5 bases from J, with 16 bases between. The CDR3 length is 14 residues. CDR3 protein: CASRLRTEHNEQFF. The DNA for the CDR3 is TGCGCCAGCCGTTTACGGACGGAGCACAATGAGCAGTTCTTC.

This chain links TRBV10-3 with TRBJ1-2; D is undetermined. Trimming removed 7 bases from V and 7 bases from J, with 19 bases in between. The CDR3 contains 14 residues. Germline V gene lookup returns CDR1 ENHRY and CDR2 SYGVKD. The CDR3 loop reads CAITPEADSGGYTF. The CDR3 DNA follows: TGTGCCATCACCCCAGAGGCTGATTCGGGTGGCTACACCTTC.

V is TRBV27 and J is TRBJ1-2; no clear D gene. This CDR3 is built from 13 residues. Per the germline V gene, CDR1 is MNHEY and CDR2 is SMNVEV (reference sequence). V lost 0 bases and J lost 8, with 10 bases in between. The CDR3: CASSLSRAGGYTF. CDR3 DNA sequence: TGTGCCAGCAGTTTATCTAGGGCGGGAGGCTACACCTTC.

This rearrangement joins TRBV3-1 (or the pseudogene TRBV3-2) to TRBJ1-2; 12 positions match TRBD1. CDR1 is LGHDT, CDR2 YNNKEL, per germline (reference sequence). The CDR3 spans 16 residues. Losses at the gene ends were 2 bases for V and 4 bases for J; bases not matched to a gene: 5. CDR3 in DNA: TGTGCCAGCAGCCAACCCGGGACAGGGGGCCTCTATGGCTACACCTTC. It encodes CASSQPGTGGLYGYTF.

The chain links TRBV5-5 to TRBJ2-3; D is perhaps TRBD1 (6 bases). This CDR3 is built from 14 residues. Germline CDR1 reads SGHKS; CDR2 reads YYEKEE (reference sequence). Trimming took 4 bases from V and 6 from J, leaving 15 bases between them. The CDR3: CASSLPEGVDTQYF. The CDR3 nucleotides are TGTGCCAGCAGCCTCCCAGAGGGGGTGGATACGCAGTATTTT.

The chain links TRBV20-1 to TRBJ1-5; 7 bases map to TRBD1. The V gene's germline CDR1 is DFQATT and CDR2 SNEGSKA (reference sequence). The CDR3 has 16 residues. Losses at the gene ends were 3 bases for V and 6 bases for J; bases not matched to a gene: 14. The CDR3 DNA reads TGCAGTGCTAGTATTACTGGGACAGTGGGGGGTCAGCCCCAGCATTTT. This translates into CSASITGTVGGQPQHF.

The rearrangement links TRBV7-9 to TRBJ2-2, with TRBD1 matching over 7 bases. Unmatched junction bases numbered 2, after V lost 1 base and J lost 3 bases. The CDR3 contains 15 residues. CDR1 and CDR2 from the germline V gene are SEHNR and FQNEAQ (reference sequence). CDR3 loop: CASSLGQGYTGELFF. CDR3 sequence (DNA): TGTGCCAGCAGCTTAGGACAGGGCTACACCGGGGAGCTGTTTTTT.